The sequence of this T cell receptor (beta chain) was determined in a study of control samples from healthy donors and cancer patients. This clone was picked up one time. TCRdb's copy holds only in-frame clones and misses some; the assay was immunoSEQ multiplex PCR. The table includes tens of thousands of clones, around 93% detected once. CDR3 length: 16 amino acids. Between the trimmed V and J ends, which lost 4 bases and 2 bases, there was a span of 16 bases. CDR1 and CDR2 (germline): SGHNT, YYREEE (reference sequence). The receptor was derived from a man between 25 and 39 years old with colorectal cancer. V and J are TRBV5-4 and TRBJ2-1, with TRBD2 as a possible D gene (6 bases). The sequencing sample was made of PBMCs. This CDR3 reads CASSEAGPSTYNEQFF. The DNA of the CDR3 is TGTGCCAGCAGCGAGGCGGGGCCCTCAACCTACAATGAGCAGTTCTTC. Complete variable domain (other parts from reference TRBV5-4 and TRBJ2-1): ETGVTQSPTHLIKTRGQQVTLRCSSQSGHNTVSWYQQALGQGPQFIFQYYREEENGRGNFPPRFSGLQFPNYSSELNVNALELDDSALYLCASSEAGPSTYNEQFFGPGTRLTVL.